This T cell receptor beta chain comes out of a study of CD4 T cells in relation to SARS-CoV-2 and coronaviruses. Overall study context: Of the patients, 8 or 9 were male, 4 female, two Hispanic.

Study outcomes and limitations: Culture-expanded clones reflect memory recall rather than primary priming during culture.

Comments on this clone: The antigen is not known.

Deep TCR-beta sequencing used DNA from uncultured naive and memory CD4+ T cells. The assay was immunoSEQ multiplex PCR, and TCRdb's table has in-frame clones only and misses some. The sample holds about 60,000 clones, around 92% seen once. Naive and memory CD4+ T cells came from enriched cryopreserved PBMCs. The receptor comes from an adult with COVID-19. The sequenced material came from naive CD4+ T cells from PBMCs. Described subset: naive CD4+ T cells isolated by negative enrichment.

The CDR3 DNA follows: TGTGCCAGCTCACCCCCAGGACTAGCGGGAGCCTACGAGCAGTACTTC. Translating it yields CASSPPGLAGAYEQYF. The chain carries TRBV18 and TRBJ2-7; 13 bases map to TRBD2. The CDR3 runs to 16 residues. Germline V gene sequence: CDR1 KGHSH, CDR2 LQKENI. The V gene end was trimmed by 3 bases and the J gene end by 2 bases; junction bases not matched to a gene: 4.